These 27 T cell receptor delta chains share one sample of origin, sequenced in a study of gamma-delta chains in newborns, infants, children. TCRdb re-called the reads with CATT. The top ten clones hold more than 3.5% of a sample with about 10,000 delta-chain clones, approximately 10% of them seen once. Sequenced: blood. The receptors here all came from a child who was a newborn, infant or young child, either healthy, febrile or measles-vaccinated (not recorded which).

The CDR3 reads CACDLLGDPALTAQLFF. DNA for the CDR3: TGTGCCTGTGACCTTCTGGGGGATCCGGCTTTGACAGCACAACTCTTCTTT. The chain links TRDV2 to TRDJ2, with 9 bases aligning to TRDD3. The J gene, absent from TCRdb, was called here by matching the DNA to germline. J gave up 0 bases and V 3 bases, and 7 bases lay outside the gene matches. This CDR3 has 17 residues. Germline assignment: CDR1 GEAIGNYY and CDR2 EKD.

The chain combines TRDV2 with TRDJ1; 8 nucleotides align to TRDD3. The CDR3 spans 18 residues. Germline CDR1 reads GEAIGNYY; CDR2 reads EKD. Trimming cost V 3 bases and J 2 bases; bases outside gene matches: 16. The CDR3 protein is CACDPLLGAQERTDKLIF. Written as DNA, the CDR3 is TGTGCCTGTGACCCTCTACTGGGGGCGCAGGAGAGGACCGATAAACTCATCTTT.

The V call is TRDV2, the J call TRDJ1; the D is unclear. The CDR3 has 14 residues. Germline CDR1 and CDR2: GEAIGNYY and EKD. With 1 base removed from V and 3 bases from J, the gap between germline ends came to 11 bases. This chain's CDR3 is CACDTMRAADKLIF. In DNA, the CDR3 is TGTGCCTGTGACACGATGAGGGCTGCCGATAAACTCATCTTT.

This clone has only a few counts. The rearrangement links TRDV2 to TRDJ1; TRDD3 is a possible D gene (6 bases). V lost 0 bases, J lost 10 bases, and 20 bases lay in between. Germline V gene sequence: CDR1 GEAIGNYY, CDR2 EKD. This CDR3 is 15 amino acids long. CDR3 loop: CACDTVGPGDTGLIF. The CDR3 nucleotides are TGTGCCTGTGACACCGTCGGGCCTGGGGACACCGGACTCATCTTT.

The J gene is TRDJ1, the V gene TRDV2, with 8 bases matching TRDD3. TCRdb carries no J gene annotation; the J gene was assigned here by matching the DNA with germline. V lost 3 bases to trimming and J lost 0 bases; unmatched junction nucleotides: 17. The CDR3 is 19 residues long. CDR1 is GEAIGNYY, CDR2 EKD, per germline. CDR3 protein: CACDPLQVLGGRYTDKLIF. The CDR3 DNA sequence: TGTGCCTGTGACCCCCTCCAAGTACTGGGGGGGCGTTACACCGATAAACTCATCTTT.

The rearrangement uses TRDV1 and TRDJ1; D is unclear. V gave up 4 bases and J gave up 0 bases, with 12 bases separating them. This CDR3 spans 15 amino acids. CDR1 and CDR2 from the germline V gene are TSWWSYY and QGS. The DNA of the CDR3 is TGTGCTCTTGGGGGGTCCCTCCTCTACACCGATAAACTCATCTTT. Amino acids: CALGGSLLYTDKLIF.

This clone was seen a few times. The J gene is TRDJ1, the V gene TRDV2, with 7 bases lining up with TRDD3. CDR3 length: 15 residues. Germline V lookup: CDR1 GEAIGNYY, CDR2 EKD. The J segment lost 5 bases and the V segment lost 2 bases, leaving 10 bases of the junction unmatched. The CDR3 loop reads CACDRLGTPRDKLIF. The DNA for the CDR3 is TGTGCCTGTGACAGACTGGGGACGCCCAGGGATAAACTCATCTTT.

The V and J genes are TRDV2 and TRDJ2; 10 bases align to TRDD3. The V segment lost 0 bases and the J segment 2 bases; nucleotides outside the gene matches: 2. CDR3 length equals 16 residues. From germline, CDR1 is GEAIGNYY and CDR2 EKD. In DNA form, the CDR3 reads TGTGCCTGTGACACCCTGGGGGATAGGTTGACAGCACAACTCTTCTTT. This codes for CACDTLGDRLTAQLFF.

This chain joins TRDV2 and TRDJ1, with D perhaps matching TRDD3 (5 bases). This CDR3 is built from 14 residues. Between the trimmed V and J ends, which lost 0 bases and 4 bases, there was a span of 11 bases. Germline loops: CDR1 GEAIGNYY, CDR2 EKD. Here the CDR3 DNA reads TGTGCCTGTGACACCGTAGGGGACCGCGATAAACTCATCTTT. Its protein is CACDTVGDRDKLIF.

The CDR3 nucleotides are TGTGCTCTTGGGGAATGGGGCTTCCCTAAGTACTGGGGGAAACATAAACTCATCTTT. The encoded protein is CALGEWGFPKYWGKHKLIF. This sequence joins TRDV1 and TRDJ1, with 9 nucleotides matching TRDD3. The CDR3 has 19 amino acids. Trimming cost V 2 bases and J 6 bases; bases outside gene matches: 19. Looked up from germline, CDR1 is TSWWSYY and CDR2 is QGS.

This clone has just a few counts. The V gene is TRDV2, the J gene TRDJ1, with a possible D match to TRDD3 (5 bases). V was clipped by 0 bases and J by 0 bases, with 22 bases between them. The CDR3 has 19 residues. The germline gives CDR1 GEAIGNYY, CDR2 EKD. The CDR3 sequence: CACDTVRTVDTWYTDKLIF. The CDR3 DNA reads TGTGCCTGTGACACCGTCCGTACTGTTGATACCTGGTACACCGATAAACTCATCTTT.

The chain carries TRDV2 and TRDJ1, with 7 bases matching TRDD3. Germline V gene lookup returns CDR1 GEAIGNYY and CDR2 EKD. V gave up 3 bases and J gave up 0 bases; unmatched junction bases: 12. The CDR3 has 17 amino acids. CDR3 coding DNA: TGTGCCTGTGACCCATTGAGCCGGATACGGGACACCGATAAACTCATCTTT. Its translation: CACDPLSRIRDTDKLIF.

The chain combines TRDV1 with TRDJ1; TRDD2 aligns across 8 bases. This CDR3 has 19 residues. CDR1 is TSWWSYY and CDR2 is QGS in the germline V gene. The trim removed 4 bases at V and 3 bases at J, leaving 19 bases unmatched. The CDR3 loop reads CALGGNYFLRAWGSDKLIF. The CDR3 region has the DNA TGTGCTCTTGGGGGGAATTACTTCCTACGGGCCTGGGGATCCGATAAACTCATCTTT.

This clone has just a few counts. The chain uses TRDV2 and TRDJ1; 8 bases map to TRDD3. The CDR3 totals 17 residues. V was pared by 0 bases and J by 0 bases, with 8 bases of the junction left unmatched. Germline CDR1 and CDR2: GEAIGNYY and EKD. The CDR3 spells CACDTLTGGHHTDKLIF. The CDR3 DNA sequence: TGTGCCTGTGACACCCTTACTGGGGGCCACCACACCGATAAACTCATCTTT.

This clone was seen a handful of times. CDR3 amino acids: CACDSVRVRTDKLIF. CDR3 sequence (DNA): TGTGCCTGTGACTCTGTTCGCGTACGAACCGATAAACTCATCTTT. This chain connects TRDV2 to TRDJ1; D gene ambiguous. The CDR3 consists of 15 residues. The germline V and J ends were trimmed by 3 bases and 2 bases, with 15 bases remaining between them. From germline, CDR1 is GEAIGNYY and CDR2 EKD.

This chain joins TRDV2 and TRDJ1; TRDD3 aligns across 9 bases. The CDR3 runs to 15 residues. Germline CDR1 GEAIGNYY, CDR2 EKD. Trimming took 0 bases from V and 5 from J; bases not matched to a gene: 6. CDR3 residues: CACDTVTGGNDKLIF. CDR3 sequence (DNA): TGTGCCTGTGACACCGTTACTGGGGGAAATGATAAACTCATCTTT.

The rearrangement links TRDV2 to TRDJ1, with a tentative D call TRDD3 (6 bases). Germline V gene sequence: CDR1 GEAIGNYY, CDR2 EKD. The CDR3 runs 18 residues. V was shortened by 0 bases and J by 3 bases, with 22 bases between the two germline ends. The CDR3 loop reads CACDTVGGGHRGADKLIF. The CDR3 bases are TGTGCCTGTGACACCGTCGGTGGGGGCCACCGCGGCGCCGATAAACTCATCTTT.

This clone was recorded a few times. The gene calls are TRDV2 and TRDJ1; TRDD3 matches 7 bases. J gave up 0 bases and V 0 bases, and 21 bases lay outside the gene matches. Germline V lookup: CDR1 GEAIGNYY, CDR2 EKD. This CDR3 contains 21 residues. DNA of the CDR3: TGTGCCTGTGACACCATGTCTGGGGGCTTCCAAGGGAGCGAGTACACCGATAAACTCATCTTT. It yields the protein CACDTMSGGFQGSEYTDKLIF.

On this clone: A far larger clone is off by one base, so a read error is likely. The rearrangement links TRDV2 to TRDJ1, with D perhaps matching TRDD3 (5 bases). V was clipped by 3 bases and J by 3 bases, with 16 bases between them. CDR3 length: 15 residues. Germline loops: CDR1 GEAIGNYY, CDR2 EKD. This chain's CDR3 is CACDSLMGTADKLIF. The CDR3 nucleotides are TGTGCCTGTGACTCCCTAATGGGGACTGCCGATAAACTCATCTTT.

The gene calls are TRDV2 and TRDJ1; 13 positions agree with TRDD3. The ends lost 1 base at V and 3 bases at J; junction bases unmatched: 13. The CDR3 totals 19 residues. The germline gives CDR1 GEAIGNYY, CDR2 EKD. The CDR3 DNA follows: TGTGCCTGTGACACTGTAACTGGGGGATACGGTCGTGGGCCCGATAAACTCATCTTT. This gives the protein CACDTVTGGYGRGPDKLIF.

This chain connects TRDV1 to TRDJ1, with D tentatively TRDD3 (5 bases). Germline V gene sequence: CDR1 TSWWSYY, CDR2 QGS. Trimming removed 2 bases from V and 0 bases from J, with 16 bases in between. The CDR3 is made up of 17 amino acids. Here the CDR3 reads CALGERLLGLYTDKLIF. CDR3 DNA sequence: TGTGCTCTTGGGGAAAGGCTTTTGGGGTTGTACACCGATAAACTCATCTTT.

V is TRDV2 and J is TRDJ1, with 7 bases lining up with TRDD3. Germline loops: CDR1 GEAIGNYY, CDR2 EKD. This CDR3 contains 16 residues. The trim removed 2 bases at V and 0 bases at J, leaving 8 bases unmatched. The DNA of the CDR3 is TGTGCCTGTGACAAGATTGGGGGACCGTACACCGATAAACTCATCTTT. Translated: CACDKIGGPYTDKLIF.

The chain employs TRDV2 and TRDJ1; 9 nucleotides align to TRDD3. Per germline, CDR1 GEAIGNYY and CDR2 EKD. Unmatched junction bases numbered 6, after V lost 1 base and J lost 1 base. This CDR3 comprises 16 residues. This chain's CDR3 is CACDTLGDPGTDKLIF. DNA for the CDR3: TGTGCCTGTGACACGCTGGGGGATCCGGGCACCGATAAACTCATCTTT.

This clone was seen only a few times. This chain links TRDV2 with TRDJ1, with D possibly matching TRDD3 (5 bases). The length of the CDR3 is 14 residues. V was shortened by 1 base and J by 2 bases, with 10 bases between the two germline ends. The germline V gene has CDR1 GEAIGNYY and CDR2 EKD. CDR3 in amino acids: CACDTVMGTDKLIF. The CDR3 nucleotides are TGTGCCTGTGACACGGTAATGGGGACCGATAAACTCATCTTT.

The rearrangement uses TRDV2 and TRDJ1; D is perhaps TRDD3 (5 bases). The length of the CDR3 is 16 residues. The V gene's germline CDR1 is GEAIGNYY and CDR2 EKD. With 2 bases removed from V and 0 bases from J, the gap between germline ends came to 15 bases. Written as DNA, the CDR3 is TGTGCCTGTGACAGTGTGGAGCGGGGGTACACCGATAAACTCATCTTT. It specifies CACDSVERGYTDKLIF.

V usage is TRDV2 and J usage is TRDJ1, with 10 bases matching TRDD3. The J gene comes from matching the DNA to germline here; TCRdb lacks it. This CDR3 region has 21 residues. Unmatched junction bases numbered 20, after V lost 1 base and J lost 1 base. CDR1 and CDR2 (germline): GEAIGNYY, EKD. The CDR3 DNA reads TGTGCCTGTGACACAGTCGGTCGGGGGATACGCGAAGTTAGTGCCACCGATAAACTCATCTTT. Its protein product is CACDTVGRGIREVSATDKLIF.

The V gene is TRDV2, the J gene TRDJ1; D perhaps matches TRDD3 (5 bases). CDR1 is GEAIGNYY, CDR2 EKD, per germline. V lost 2 bases and J 0 bases, leaving 18 bases between the germline ends. CDR3 length: 17 residues. CDR3 coding DNA: TGTGCCTGTGACAAGTTACCGGGGGCCGAGTACACCGATAAACTCATCTTT. Amino acid sequence: CACDKLPGAEYTDKLIF.